The rows below give T cell receptor beta chains drawn from one sample of a study of shared clonotypes between healthy human individuals. Sequencing used immunoSEQ multiplex PCR; TCRdb keeps in-frame clones, though not all of them. In the table there are fewer than 550,000 clones, roughly 85% of which are singletons. The sequencing input was PBMCs. These receptors were taken from a middle-aged woman in good health. Some clones in this sample may be carry-over from other donors' samples. The CDR3 runs from the conserved cysteine through the conserved F or W. Each record gives: clone size, V gene, J gene, D gene, CDR3 DNA, CDR3 protein. A D gene is named only where the DNA matches it firmly. Clone size appears in some rows only: once, few, many, or a class for an expanded clone.

NA	TRBV28	TRBJ1-5	TRBD1	TGTGCCAGCAGTAACTGGGACAGGGGTCAGCCCCAGCATTTT	CASSNWDRGQPQHF
NA	TRBV5-6	TRBJ2-7	NA	TGTGCCAGCAGCTTGACTTCTAGCGTCGGGGAGCAGTACTTC	CASSLTSSVGEQYF
NA	TRBV15	TRBJ2-1	NA	TGTGCCACCAGCGTTGAGGTTGTTTCCAATGAGCAGTTCTTC	CATSVEVVSNEQFF
NA	TRBV18	TRBJ1-1	TRBD1	TGTGCCAGCTCACCACTCGACAGGGGGAACCCGAACACTGAAGCTTTCTTT	CASSPLDRGNPNTEAFF
NA	TRBV28	TRBJ2-2	TRBD1	TGTGCCAGCAGTTTATATGCAGGGGGCTTCGCCGGGGAGCTGTTTTTT	CASSLYAGGFAGELFF
NA	TRBV4-1	TRBJ2-3	NA	TGCGCCAGCAGCCACGTGGGCGGGCTTAGCACAGATACGCAGTATTTT	CASSHVGGLSTDTQYF
NA	TRBV19	TRBJ1-1	TRBD1	TGTGCCAGTAGTAGGGGGGGACAGTCGAACACTGAAGCTTTCTTT	CASSRGGQSNTEAFF
NA	TRBV7-9	TRBJ2-3	NA	TGTGCCAGCAGCCCCCGACAGCTGGATACGCAGTATTTT	CASSPRQLDTQYF
few	TRBV4-2	TRBJ1-5	NA	TGTGCCAGCAGCCAAGGACAACCATATAGCAATCAGCCCCAGCATTTT	CASSQGQPYSNQPQHF
NA	TRBV6-5	TRBJ2-1	NA	TGTGCCAGCAGTTACTTCAGGAACAATGAGCAGTTCTTC	CASSYFRNNEQFF
NA	TRBV28	TRBJ2-7	NA	TGTGCCAGCAGTGGGACACAATCCTACGAGCAGTACTTC	CASSGTQSYEQYF
NA	TRBV9	TRBJ1-2	TRBD1	TGTGCCAGCAGAGTGGAGGGGGCGAACTATGGCTACACCTTC	CASRVEGANYGYTF
NA	TRBV27	TRBJ2-7	TRBD2	TGTGCCAGCACTTCTCTAGCGGACTCCTACGAGCAGTACTTC	CASTSLADSYEQYF
NA	TRBV29-1	TRBJ2-4	NA	TGCAGCGGGACCTACGGGGCCAAAAACATTCAGTACTTC	CSGTYGAKNIQYF
NA	TRBV30	TRBJ2-3	TRBD1	TGTGCCTGGACTCGGGGACAGGGCCAAACTAGCGCCAGCACAGATACGCAGTATTTT	CAWTRGQGQTSASTDTQYF
NA	TRBV7-8	TRBJ2-5	TRBD2	TGTGCCAGCAGCTTAGGTCGCGGGAGGGCTTGGGAGACCCAGTACTTC	CASSLGRGRAWETQYF
few	TRBV7-6	TRBJ2-1	NA	TGTGCCAGCAGCTTATCGTCTAGACCGATACTTAATGAGCAGTTCTTC	CASSLSSRPILNEQFF
once	TRBV7-2	TRBJ2-7	NA	TGTGCCAGCAGCTTAGCGAGTAGCGGACCCTACGAGCAGTACTTC	CASSLASSGPYEQYF
NA	TRBV6-5	TRBJ1-4	TRBD1	TGTGCCAGCAGGAAATCAGGGGGAGATAATGAAAAACTGTTTTTT	CASRKSGGDNEKLFF
NA	TRBV18	TRBJ2-7	TRBD2	TGTGCCAGCTCACTCCGGGGGGGATCCTACGAGCAGTACTTC	CASSLRGGSYEQYF
once	TRBV28	TRBJ2-1	NA	TGTGCCAGCAGTTTATTTGCCCATGAGCAGTTCTTC	CASSLFAHEQFF
NA	TRBV2	TRBJ2-5	NA	TGTGCCAGCAGTGACAGGGAAGAGACCCAGTACTTC	CASSDREETQYF
NA	TRBV5-1	TRBJ2-2	NA	TGCGCCAGCACCAGGCAGGCCGGGGAGCTGTTTTTT	CASTRQAGELFF
once	TRBV7-9	TRBJ1-4	TRBD1	TGTGCCAGCAGCTCGCAGACAGGGCATGAAAAACTGTTTTTT	CASSSQTGHEKLFF
NA	TRBV19	TRBJ2-3	NA	TGTGCCAGTAGTATGTCACCTAGCAGGAGCACAGATACGCAGTATTTT	CASSMSPSRSTDTQYF
NA	TRBV19	TRBJ1-3	NA	TGTGCCAGTGAGGACAGACCCTCTGGAAACACCATATATTTT	CASEDRPSGNTIYF
NA	TRBV5-1	TRBJ1-3	NA	TGCGCCAGCAGCTTGGGGGTCTCTGGAAACACCATATATTTT	CASSLGVSGNTIYF
NA	TRBV6-5	TRBJ1-1	TRBD1	TGTGCCAGCAGTTACGCCGGGACAGGGGAAACTGAAGCTTTCTTT	CASSYAGTGETEAFF
once	TRBV7-9	TRBJ2-1	NA	TGTGCCAGCAGCTTAGCGGGGGCCGGGACTAATAACAATGAGCAGTTCTTC	CASSLAGAGTNNNEQFF
once	TRBV6-4	TRBJ2-1	NA	TGTGCCAGCAGTCAGACTAACGAATATGAGCAGTTCTTC	CASSQTNEYEQFF
NA	TRBV7-2	TRBJ2-7	TRBD2	TGTGCCAGCAGCTTAGGTGCGGGAGTGGCTTACGAGCAGTACTTC	CASSLGAGVAYEQYF
NA	TRBV7-9	TRBJ2-7	NA	TGTGCCAGCAGCTCCCCAGGGACGGGTACCTACGAGCAGTACTTC	CASSSPGTGTYEQYF
NA	TRBV5-4	TRBJ1-2	TRBD1	TGTGCCAGCAGCTTGGTGGGACAGGGGGTGTGGGGCTACACCTTC	CASSLVGQGVWGYTF
many	TRBV4-1	TRBJ2-1	TRBD2	TGCGCCAGCAGCCGAGGACTAGCGGAGGCTGAGCAGTTCTTC	CASSRGLAEAEQFF
few	TRBV7-2	TRBJ2-1	NA	TGTGCCAGCAGCTTAGAAGGACTTTATGAGCAGTTCTTC	CASSLEGLYEQFF
NA	TRBV15	TRBJ2-5	NA	TGTGCCACCAGCCCCCGGTCCCAGGCCCAGTACTTC	CATSPRSQAQYF
NA	TRBV11-2	TRBJ2-1	NA	TGTGCCAGCAGCTTAGAAGGGGCTTCTCATGAGCAGTTCTTC	CASSLEGASHEQFF
few	TRBV7-6	TRBJ1-5	NA	TGTGCCAGCAGCCCGGACATAAATAGCAATCAGCCCCAGCATTTT	CASSPDINSNQPQHF
NA	TRBV2	TRBJ1-5	NA	TGTGCCAGCAGTGTTAAACCGCGTAATCAGCCCCAGCATTTT	CASSVKPRNQPQHF
NA	TRBV19	TRBJ1-2	NA	TGTGCCAGTAGTATGGCCCCTAACTATGGCTACACCTTC	CASSMAPNYGYTF
NA	TRBV11-2	TRBJ2-7	NA	TGTGCCAGCAGCTTAGGCCCACCAGGCGCGGGAAGGTACGAGCAGTACTTC	CASSLGPPGAGRYEQYF
NA	TRBV27	TRBJ2-1	TRBD2	TGTGCCAGCAGTCTCCTTAGCGGGAGTAGGCGTGAGCAGTTCTTC	CASSLLSGSRREQFF
NA	TRBV19	TRBJ1-2	NA	TGTGCCAGTAGTATAGCATCGGGCCAGGGCGATGGCTACACCTTC	CASSIASGQGDGYTF
few	TRBV11-2	TRBJ2-1	NA	TGTGCCAGCAGCTTATACGGGGCGACGGAGACCCTAGCTGAGCAGTTCTTC	CASSLYGATETLAEQFF
NA	TRBV5-1	TRBJ1-4	NA	TGCGCCAGCAGCAAACCGGGAGCAAATGAAAAACTGTTTTTT	CASSKPGANEKLFF
NA	TRBV18	TRBJ2-5	NA	TGTGCCAGCTCACCAGGGGAAGAGACCCAGTACTTC	CASSPGEETQYF
NA	TRBV30	TRBJ2-3	NA	TGTGCCTGGAGTGTATCGCTTGATACGCAGTATTTT	CAWSVSLDTQYF
once	TRBV2	TRBJ2-5	TRBD2	TGTGCCAGCAGTGTGGCTAGCGGGAGGTCAGGGACCCAGTACTTC	CASSVASGRSGTQYF
NA	TRBV4-2	TRBJ2-1	NA	TGTGCCAGCAGCCAAGATCTCCACTCCTACAATGAGCAGTTCTTC	CASSQDLHSYNEQFF
NA	TRBV11-2	TRBJ2-2	NA	TGTGCCAGCAGCCCCCGGACCGCCACTAACACCGGGGAGCTGTTTTTT	CASSPRTATNTGELFF
NA	TRBV28	TRBJ1-5	TRBD1	TGTGCCAGCAACCCACCGGACAGGGCGGCTCAGCCCCAGCATTTT	CASNPPDRAAQPQHF
NA	TRBV6-5	TRBJ1-2	TRBD1	TGTGCCAGCAGTTACGGGAACAGGGGCGACTATGGCTACACCTTC	CASSYGNRGDYGYTF